One and the same sample provided the 18 T cell receptor beta chains below, sequenced in a study of CD8+CD57+ T cells in acquired aplastic anemia. Genomic DNA acted as the template from which TCR beta VDJ combination and CDR3 sequence profiling were carried out. TCRdb reanalysed the reads using MiXCR and keeps one entry per CDR3 protein. Of about 420,000 distinct CDR3 sequences listed, 65% to 80% were seen once; the top ten hold 3.5% to 4.5%. Sequencing input: sorted CD4+, CD8+, or CD8+CD57+ T cells (not recorded which) from PBMCs. The receptors were sampled from a human donor in good health, serving as a control.

Concerning this clonotype itself: Germline is not matched at one junction end, which may reflect a read error. The chain joins TRBV5-1 to TRBJ2-1; 7 nucleotides line up with TRBD1. The CDR3 is made up of 13 amino acids. Germline lookup yields CDR1 SGHRS and CDR2 YFSETQ. The CDR3 bases are TGTGCCAGCAGCCTGGCCTTGGACAGGGAGCAGTTCTTC. It encodes CASSLALDREQFF.

V is TRBV14 and J is TRBJ2-5; the D gene is possibly TRBD2 (7 bases). From germline, CDR1 is SGHDN and CDR2 FVKESK. The CDR3 loop spans 15 amino acids. Trimming stripped 4 bases from V and 12 bases from J, with 24 bases between. The CDR3 loop reads CASSLALTGGRMKYF. The DNA for the CDR3 is TGTGCCAGCAGCCTAGCACTAACGGGGGGCCGAATGAAGTACTTC.

The chain combines TRBV20-1 with TRBJ2-3; 7 bases agree with TRBD1. Looked up from germline, CDR1 is DFQATT and CDR2 is SNEGSKA (reference sequence). V lost 1 base and J lost 7; bases outside the gene matches: 5. The CDR3 loop spans 13 amino acids. The CDR3: CSARGGQIYTQYF. The CDR3 coding sequence is TGCAGTGCTAGAGGGGGACAGATTTATACGCAGTATTTT.

This clonotype was recorded at least ten times. The chain couples TRBV7-6 to TRBJ1-2; tentatively, D is TRBD1 (5 bases). Looked up from germline, CDR1 is SGHVS and CDR2 is FNYEAQ. The CDR3 sequence is 17 residues long. Trimming cost V 2 bases and J 0 bases, with 16 bases left between them. CDR3 DNA sequence: TGTGCCAGCAGCTTATCGAGGGGCCCCGAGCCTAACTATGGCTACACCTTC. Amino acids: CASSLSRGPEPNYGYTF.

This clonotype was observed many times. The chain joins TRBV3-1 to TRBJ2-5; tentatively, D is TRBD2 (7 bases). V was cut by 2 bases and J by 5 bases, with 18 bases left in between. The CDR3 length is 16 residues. Germline V gene lookup returns CDR1 LGHDT and CDR2 YNNKEL (reference sequence). The CDR3 bases are TGTGCCAGCAGCCAACCCGAGGGGGGGGCCATCGAGACCCAGTACTTC. It encodes CASSQPEGGAIETQYF.

A word on this clonotype: Because the CDR3 is missing its conserved closing phenylalanine or tryptophan, this is likely a read error. The DNA is left out, because the CDR3 cannot be placed on it with certainty; the CDR3 is given as TCRdb lists it. The gene calls are TRBV7-2 and TRBJ1-2. CDR1 is SGHTA, CDR2 FQGNSA, per germline. Counting both end residues, the CDR3 totals 13 amino acids. CDR3 sequence reads: CASSSELAGGQGE.

This clonotype was seen at least ten times. This chain joins TRBV13 and TRBJ1-3; TRBD1 matches 7 bases. The CDR3 spans 16 residues. The trim removed 5 bases at V and 2 bases at J, leaving 9 bases unmatched. Germline V gives CDR1 PRHDT, CDR2 FYEKMQ (reference sequence). CDR3 DNA: TGTGCCAGCAGCACGGGAACAGGGGCGGCTGGAAACACCATATATTTT. Amino acid sequence: CASSTGTGAAGNTIYF. Full variable domain (rest looked up from reference TRBV13 and TRBJ1-3): AAGVIQSPRHLIKEKRETATLKCYPIPRHDTVYWYQQGPGQDPQFLISFYEKMQSDKGSIPDRFSAQQFSDYHSELNMSSLELGDSALYFCASSTGTGAAGNTIYFGEGSWLTVV.

The V gene is TRBV4-1, the J gene TRBJ2-1; no clear D. The V end lost 5 bases, the J end lost 10 bases, and 21 bases lay between the germline ends. Germline-derived CDR1 and CDR2 are MGHRA and YSYEKL. This CDR3 spans 15 amino acids. CDR3 in amino acids: CASSLTTGKTYEQFF. The DNA of the CDR3 is TGCGCCAGCAGCTTAACAACGGGTAAAACCTACGAGCAGTTCTTC.

The table lists this clonotype with many counts. CDR3 in amino acids: CASMERSSNTEAFF. CDR3 DNA: TGTGCCAGCATGGAGAGATCCTCGAACACTGAAGCTTTCTTT. The genes are TRBV12-3 or TRBV12-4 and TRBJ1-1; D ambiguous. The ends were cut back, 7 bases at V and 1 base at J, with 13 bases in the middle. The CDR3 extends over 14 amino acids.

The chain combines TRBV7-6 with TRBJ2-7; possibly TRBD1 for D (6 bases). CDR3 length: 13 amino acids. The germline V gene encodes CDR1 SGHVS and CDR2 FNYEAQ. V gave up 5 bases and J gave up 6 bases, with 14 bases separating them. The DNA of the CDR3 is TGTGCCAGCAGCCGGACAGTAGTTGGCGAGCAGTACTTC. Translation: CASSRTVVGEQYF. The whole variable domain, remainder taken from reference TRBV7-6 and TRBJ2-7, is GAGVSQSPRYKVTKRGQDVALRCDPISGHVSLYWYRQALGQGPEFLTYFNYEAQQDKSGLPNDRFSAERPEGSISTLTIQRTEQRDSAMYRCASSRTVVGEQYFGPGTRLTVT.

This clonotype has a count of ten or more. V usage is TRBV5-4 and J usage is TRBJ2-2; 11 positions match TRBD1. The CDR3 covers 19 residues. Germline V gene lookup returns CDR1 SGHNT and CDR2 YYREEE (reference sequence). The junction had 14 bases not matched to a gene; V was cut back by 3 bases and J by 4 bases. CDR3 DNA: TGTGCCAGCAGCTCCTGGACAGGGGGCGCATCTTCGGGCACCGGGGAGCTGTTTTTT. The encoded protein is CASSSWTGGASSGTGELFF.

V is TRBV7-6 and J is TRBJ2-2; 11 bases match TRBD2. CDR1 is SGHVS and CDR2 is FNYEAQ in the germline V gene. Trimming cost V 4 bases and J 11 bases; bases outside gene matches: 9. The CDR3 spans 15 residues. The CDR3 spells CASSSFSGGALELFF. The CDR3 nucleotides are TGTGCCAGCAGCTCGTTTAGCGGGGGGGCCCTAGAGCTGTTTTTT.

V gene TRBV7-3 combines with J gene TRBJ2-7, with D unclear. V shed 4 bases and J shed 7 bases, with 20 bases lying between them. Germline V CDR1 and CDR2: SGHTA, FQGTGA. There are 15 residues in the CDR3. CDR3 nucleotide sequence: TGTGCCAGCAGCTCTAGACGACCGGGCTCAGATGAGCAGTACTTC. This translates into CASSSRRPGSDEQYF.

As to this clonotype: No conserved phenylalanine or tryptophan is present at the end of the CDR3, so a read error is the likely explanation. Because the CDR3's place on the DNA is in doubt, the DNA is left out and the CDR3 is given as listed by TCRdb. V is TRBV19 and J is TRBJ1-2. The CDR3 is 16 residues long, counting both termini. Germline V CDR1 and CDR2: LNHDA, SQIVND (reference sequence). CDR3 region: CASSLSGGGLDGYTFV.

This clonotype was seen repeatedly, ten times or more. V gene TRBV6-5 combines with J gene TRBJ2-1, with D possibly matching TRBD1 (6 bases). CDR3 size: 18 residues. The V gene's germline CDR1 is MNHEY and CDR2 SVGAGI. V was shortened by 2 bases and J by 2 bases, with 19 bases between the two germline ends. CDR3 nucleotides: TGTGCCAGCAGTTACATTCAACCAGGGGCCCGAACCTACAATGAGCAGTTCTTC. It is translated as CASSYIQPGARTYNEQFF.

This chain uses TRBV11-2 with TRBJ2-7; D is perhaps TRBD2 (5 bases). The CDR3 has 13 residues. CDR1 is SGHAT and CDR2 is FQNNGV in the germline V gene. The V end lost 6 bases, the J end lost 2 bases, and 11 bases lay between the germline ends. Written as DNA, the CDR3 is TGTGCCAGCAGTGAACCGGAGGCCTACGAGCAGTACTTC. Translation gives CASSEPEAYEQYF. Filled out from reference TRBV11-2 and TRBJ2-7, the complete variable domain reads EAGVAQSPRYKIIEKRQSVAFWCNPISGHATLYWYQQILGQGPKLLIQFQNNGVVDDSQLPKDRFSAERLKGVDSTLKIQPAKLEDSAVYLCASSEPEAYEQYFGPGTRLTVT.

In its sample, this clonotype was seen a few times. This rearrangement joins TRBV24-1 to TRBJ2-3; D is ambiguous. Trimming cost V 4 bases and J 2 bases, with 3 bases left between them. CDR1 and CDR2 (germline): KGHDR, SFDVKD. The CDR3 has 12 amino acids. The chain's CDR3 is CATSEFTDTQYF. CDR3 DNA sequence: TGTGCCACCAGTGAGTTCACAGATACGCAGTATTTT.

This clonotype appeared many times. The gene calls are TRBV9 and TRBJ2-7; D remains unclear. Germline-derived CDR1 and CDR2 are SGDLS and YYNGEE. The CDR3 consists of 12 residues. Trimming took off 0 bases at V and 5 bases at J, with 6 bases between the two ends. Here the CDR3 DNA reads TGTGCCAGCAGCGTAGTCGGTCACGAGCAGTACTTC. It yields the protein CASSVVGHEQYF.